These 27 T cell receptor beta chains were sequenced from one sample in a study of identical twins. Each CDR3 protein is one row after TCRdb ran MiXCR on the 5' RACE reads. The sample holds more than 400,000 distinct CDR3 sequences; roughly 15% are singletons and the top ten take roughly 0.44%. The same sample was also studied in work on yellow fever vaccine responses in identical twins.

What was sequenced was CD4+ T cells sorted from blood. The source is a woman aged 18-29 years in good health.

The chain combines TRBV25-1 with TRBJ2-7; the match to TRBD2 covers 8 bases. The V and J ends lost 5 bases and 3 bases, in that order; junction bases with no gene match: 0. The CDR3 runs to 12 residues. In germline, CDR1 is MGHDK, CDR2 SYGVNS. The CDR3, as DNA: TGTGCCAGCAGTACTAGCGGCTACGAGCAGTACTTC. It yields the protein CASSTSGYEQYF.

This clonotype was detected only a few times. V is TRBV14 and J is TRBJ2-1; D is possibly TRBD2 (5 bases). Trimming shortened V by 3 bases and J by 12 bases, and 15 bases separated the two germline ends. CDR3 length equals 13 residues. CDR1 and CDR2 (germline): SGHDN, FVKESK. The CDR3 sequence: CASSQGKAVGQFF. CDR3 DNA: TGTGCCAGCAGCCAGGGGAAAGCGGTTGGGCAGTTCTTC. The variable domain in full, with the rest retrieved from reference TRBV14 and TRBJ2-1, is EAGVTQFPSHSVIEKGQTVTLRCDPISGHDNLYWYRRVMGKEIKFLLHFVKESKQDESGMPNNRFLAERTGGTYSTLKVQPAELEDSGVYFCASSQGKAVGQFFGPGTRLTVL.

This clonotype was seen just once. The rearrangement uses TRBV6-1 and TRBJ2-7, with 11 bases fitting TRBD2. Germline V gene lookup returns CDR1 MNHNS and CDR2 SASEGT. CDR3 size: 15 residues. Unmatched junction bases numbered 4, after V lost 6 bases and J lost 0 bases. This CDR3 is CASRPSGRPSYEQYF. The CDR3 DNA is TGTGCCAGCAGGCCTAGCGGGAGGCCCTCCTACGAGCAGTACTTC.

The rearrangement uses TRBV7-6 and TRBJ2-5; a weak D match, TRBD1 (6 bases). The V gene lost 2 bases and the J gene lost 5 bases, with 18 bases spanning the gap. Germline V CDR1 and CDR2: SGHVS, FNYEAQ. The CDR3 totals 16 residues. The CDR3 sequence: CASSLSVGTLGETQYF. CDR3 DNA sequence: TGTGCCAGCAGCTTAAGCGTGGGGACACTTGGGGAGACCCAGTACTTC.

This chain uses TRBV5-1 with TRBJ2-7, with 7 bases lining up with TRBD1. CDR1 is SGHRS and CDR2 is YFSETQ in the germline V gene. The junction had 6 bases not matched to a gene; V was cut back by 4 bases and J by 2 bases. The CDR3 runs 14 residues. The CDR3 sequence: CASSAGQAPYEQYF. CDR3 DNA: TGCGCCAGCAGCGCCGGACAGGCCCCCTACGAGCAGTACTTC. The full variable domain, completed using reference TRBV5-1 and TRBJ2-7, is KAGVTQTPRYLIKTRGQQVTLSCSPISGHRSVSWYQQTPGQGLQFLFEYFSETQRNKGNFPGRFSGRQFSNSRSEMNVSTLELGDSALYLCASSAGQAPYEQYFGPGTRLTVT.

This clonotype was counted between two and nine times. The genes are TRBV5-1 and TRBJ2-5; 13 positions agree with TRBD2. The V gene's germline CDR1 is SGHRS and CDR2 YFSETQ. This CDR3 contains 18 residues. Trimming took 1 base from V and 2 from J; bases not matched to a gene: 8. CDR3 coding DNA: TGCGCCAGCAGCTTGAAACTAGCGGGAGGGATGATACAAGAGACCCAGTACTTC. Encoded protein: CASSLKLAGGMIQETQYF.

This clonotype appeared a few times. The chain joins TRBV20-1 to TRBJ1-1; D gene unclear. Trimming pared 0 bases from V and 6 bases from J, leaving 8 bases between. Germline CDR1 and CDR2: DFQATT and SNEGSKA (reference sequence). The CDR3 has 12 residues. The CDR3 loop reads CSARDPVPEAFF. The CDR3, as DNA: TGCAGTGCTAGAGATCCCGTCCCTGAAGCTTTCTTT.

A few counts support this clonotype. This chain links TRBV2 with TRBJ1-2; D possibly corresponds to TRBD1 (6 bases). This CDR3 has 14 amino acids. The germline gives CDR1 SNHLY, CDR2 FYNNEI. The germline V and J ends were trimmed by 6 bases and 2 bases, with 13 bases remaining between them. The CDR3 sequence: CASRGTYLNYGYTF. In nucleotides, the CDR3 is TGTGCCAGCAGGGGGACATACCTCAACTATGGCTACACCTTC.

This chain links TRBV7-9 with TRBJ1-4; D gene ambiguous. Trimming took 4 bases from V and 4 from J, leaving 13 bases between them. The CDR3 has 15 residues. The germline CDR1 and CDR2 sequences are SEHNR and FQNEAQ (reference sequence). The CDR3 DNA sequence: TGTGCCAGCAGCTCCCGGGGATATAGTAATGAAAAACTGTTTTTT. Its translation: CASSSRGYSNEKLFF.

This clonotype was seen only a few times. This chain links TRBV7-6 with TRBJ2-3; the match to TRBD1 covers 8 bases. V trimming: 5 bases; J trimming: 1 base; junction bases outside the gene matches: 8. Germline assignment: CDR1 SGHVS and CDR2 FNYEAQ. The CDR3 length is 16 residues. CDR3 sequence: CASSTRQGFGTDTQYF. The CDR3 DNA reads TGTGCCAGCAGCACCCGACAGGGGTTTGGCACAGATACGCAGTATTTT.

The sample holds many counts of this clonotype. Germline is not matched at one junction end, which may reflect a read error. This chain links TRBV12-3 or TRBV12-4 with TRBJ1-2, with D possibly TRBD1 on 5 matching bases. The CDR3 spans 13 residues. The CDR3 sequence: CASSLGRDYGYTF. CDR3 in DNA: TGCGCCAGCAGCTTGGGGCGGGACTATGGCTACACCTTC.

The rearrangement uses TRBV3-1 and TRBJ2-7; D not resolved. The CDR3 is 14 amino acids. Trimming shortened V by 4 bases and J by 12 bases, and 22 bases separated the two germline ends. CDR1 is LGHDT, CDR2 YNNKEL, per germline (reference sequence). This CDR3 reads CASSPFPLRSRSYF. In DNA, the CDR3 is TGTGCCAGCAGCCCCTTCCCGCTGCGGTCGAGGTCGTACTTC.

This clonotype was picked up a small number of times. V and J are TRBV5-8 and TRBJ1-1; the D is unclear. The CDR3 covers 15 residues. V was shortened by 1 base and J by 1 base, with 11 bases between the two germline ends. Germline loops: CDR1 SGHTS, CDR2 YDEGEE. CDR3 region: CASSLLLRENTEAFF. Written as DNA, the CDR3 is TGTGCCAGCAGCTTGCTTTTGCGGGAGAACACTGAAGCTTTCTTT.

This clonotype turned up a few times. This chain uses TRBV24-1 with TRBJ2-1, with 13 bases identical to TRBD2. CDR1 and CDR2 from the germline V gene are KGHDR and SFDVKD. The CDR3 is 17 residues long. V shed 5 bases and J 6 bases; nucleotides not matched to a gene: 9. The CDR3 DNA sequence: TGTGCCACCAGTGGTAGGGAGCGGACTAGCGGGAGCAATGAGCAGTTCTTC. It encodes CATSGRERTSGSNEQFF.

This clonotype was observed at least ten times. The chain uses TRBV20-1 and TRBJ2-7, with a weak D call TRBD2 (7 bases). Germline V lookup: CDR1 DFQATT, CDR2 SNEGSKA (reference sequence). The CDR3 runs to 14 residues. V gave up 6 bases and J gave up 4 bases, with 19 bases separating them. CDR3 region: CSAPGGRGTYEQYF. CDR3 nucleotide sequence: TGCAGTGCCCCCGGGGGGCGGGGCACTTACGAGCAGTACTTC.

The rearrangement uses TRBV11-3 and TRBJ1-2, with TRBD1 identical over 10 bases. Trimming cost V 9 bases and J 9 bases; bases outside gene matches: 7. The length of the CDR3 is 12 residues. Per germline, CDR1 SGHNT and CDR2 YENEEA. CDR3 loop: CASLGQGSSYTF. In DNA, the CDR3 is TGTGCCAGTTTGGGACAGGGGAGTAGCTACACCTTC.

This chain joins TRBV4-1 and TRBJ1-2; perhaps TRBD1 as D (6 bases). The CDR3 has 14 residues. Germline V gene lookup returns CDR1 MGHRA and CDR2 YSYEKL. Trimming stripped 1 base from V and 8 bases from J, with 14 bases between. CDR3: CASSQGWTAGGYTF. In nucleotides, the CDR3 is TGCGCCAGCAGCCAAGGATGGACAGCTGGGGGCTACACCTTC.

The genes are TRBV6-5 and TRBJ1-2; D unresolved. Trimming shortened V by 6 bases and J by 6 bases, and 20 bases separated the two germline ends. The CDR3 contains 15 residues. Germline CDR1 and CDR2: MNHEY and SVGAGI. This CDR3 reads CASRLQPSTGDGYTF. CDR3 DNA: TGTGCCAGCAGATTACAGCCGTCCACGGGAGATGGCTACACCTTC.

V usage is TRBV20-1 and J usage is TRBJ2-1; 7 nucleotides line up with TRBD1. The V gene's germline CDR1 is DFQATT and CDR2 SNEGSKA (reference sequence). This CDR3 comprises 14 residues. With V trimmed by 4 bases and J by 3 bases, 6 bases remained unmatched. CDR3 loop: CSAKTGPSYNEQFF. CDR3 DNA: TGCAGTGCTAAGACAGGGCCGAGCTACAATGAGCAGTTCTTC.

The V call is TRBV5-1, the J call TRBJ1-2; 7 nucleotides match TRBD1. Losses at the gene ends were 4 bases for V and 2 bases for J; bases not matched to a gene: 8. Looked up from germline, CDR1 is SGHRS and CDR2 is YFSETQ. The length of the CDR3 is 15 residues. CDR3 sequence: CASSVRDSINYGYTF. The DNA of the CDR3 is TGCGCCAGCAGCGTACGGGACAGCATAAACTATGGCTACACCTTC. Combining the CDR3 with reference TRBV5-1 and TRBJ1-2 gives the whole variable domain KAGVTQTPRYLIKTRGQQVTLSCSPISGHRSVSWYQQTPGQGLQFLFEYFSETQRNKGNFPGRFSGRQFSNSRSEMNVSTLELGDSALYLCASSVRDSINYGYTFGSGTRLTVV.

V usage is TRBV20-1 and J usage is TRBJ2-2; 9 bases are shared with TRBD1. With V trimmed by 5 bases and J by 5 bases, 12 bases remained unmatched. Germline V lookup: CDR1 DFQATT, CDR2 SNEGSKA (reference sequence). CDR3 length: 16 residues. The CDR3 nucleotides read TGCAGTGCTCCTGCACCAAAACAGGGGGCAACCGGGGAGCTGTTTTTT. Its protein product is CSAPAPKQGATGELFF.

J is TRBJ2-1 and V is TRBV29-1; D is uncertain. Germline CDR1 SQVTM, CDR2 ANQGSEA. The V and J ends lost 4 bases and 3 bases respectively, with 10 bases between them. This CDR3 has 13 residues. As DNA, the CDR3 is TGCAGCGTTGGGCCAGCGCTCTACAATGAGCAGTTCTTC. It codes for CSVGPALYNEQFF.

There are a few counts of this clonotype. The chain combines TRBV15 with TRBJ2-7; D is uncertain. Germline loops: CDR1 LNHNV, CDR2 YYDKDF (reference sequence). CDR3 length: 13 amino acids. Trimming removed 0 bases from V and 4 bases from J, with 7 bases in between. CDR3 region: CATSRDNGYEQYV. The CDR3 DNA reads TGTGCCACCAGCAGAGATAATGGTTACGAGCAGTACGTC.

Many counts were recorded for this clonotype. This chain joins TRBV27 and TRBJ2-5; 8 positions match TRBD1. The CDR3 totals 15 residues. Germline CDR1 and CDR2: MNHEY and SMNVEV (reference sequence). Trimming took 2 bases from V and 2 from J; bases not matched to a gene: 4. The CDR3 coding sequence is TGTGCCAGCAGTTTAAAAGGGACAGGACAAGAGACCCAGTACTTC. Protein sequence: CASSLKGTGQETQYF.

The chain employs TRBV28 and TRBJ2-3; D remains unclear. The CDR3 sequence is 16 residues long. Between the trimmed V and J ends, which lost 3 bases and 6 bases, there was a span of 19 bases. Germline V gene sequence: CDR1 MDHEN, CDR2 SYDVKM. The CDR3 coding sequence is TGTGCCAGCAGTTTCGGATCCGGCCCTGGTTGGGATACGCAGTATTTT. Its protein is CASSFGSGPGWDTQYF.

This clonotype was recorded a few times. This chain links TRBV10-3 with TRBJ2-5, with D possibly matching TRBD1 (6 bases). The CDR3 is 13 amino acids. Trimming left V 3 bases short and J 3 bases short, with 8 bases between. Germline CDR1 and CDR2: ENHRY and SYGVKD. CDR3 DNA sequence: TGTGCCATCAGTGACAGACAGGAAGAGACCCAGTACTTC. It yields the protein CAISDRQEETQYF.

The rearrangement links TRBV12-3 or TRBV12-4 to TRBJ2-7; 9 bases align to TRBD2. V lost 7 bases and J lost 2; bases outside the gene matches: 9. The CDR3 has 15 residues. The CDR3 spells CASTQRASGTYEQYF. Here the CDR3 DNA reads TGTGCCAGCACCCAGAGGGCTAGCGGGACCTACGAGCAGTACTTC.